This T cell receptor beta chain originates from a study of OX40 agonist ivuxolimab in advanced cancers. Germline V gene lookup returns CDR1 MDHEN and CDR2 SYDVKM. CDR3 length: 16 amino acids. Trimming at V came to 4 bases and at J to 3 bases, leaving 9 bases not matched to a gene. The repertoire was sequenced with immunoSEQ multiplex PCR; TCRdb's copy has only in-frame clones and lacks some. The data hold 70,000 to 85,000 clones, with over 80% observed a single time. The J gene is TRBJ2-7, the V gene TRBV28, with 10 bases lining up with TRBD2. Source: CD4+ or CD8+ T cells sorted from blood, taken in a trial of the OX40 agonist ivuxolimab. The TCR originated in an adult with an advanced solid tumor such as melanoma, head and neck, liver or kidney cancer. The CDR3, as DNA: TGTGCCAGCAGTTCGGTTGTAGCGGGAGGTAACTACGAGCAGTACTTC. It codes for CASSSVVAGGNYEQYF.